This is a list of T cell receptor beta chains from one sample in a study of blood T cells in healthy people across ages. TCRdb re-derived calls from the 5' RACE reads in MiXCR, one entry per CDR3 protein. The sample holds about 1.5 million distinct CDR3 sequences, about 45% seen once. Sequencing was carried out using blood. The receptors come from a woman aged 18-35 years in good health. The CDR3 runs from the conserved cysteine through the conserved F or W. The order of the fields is J gene, D gene, clone size, V gene, CDR3 protein, CDR3 DNA. D genes are given only for firm matches. Clone size appears in some rows only: once, few, many, or a class for an expanded clone.

J: TRBJ2-1
D: TRBD2
size: few
V: TRBV20-1
CDR3: CSGRLAGGYNEQFF
DNA: TGCAGTGGACGTCTAGCGGGAGGCTATAATGAGCAGTTCTTC

J: TRBJ2-5
D: TRBD2
size: few
V: TRBV20-1
CDR3: CSARATSGRLETQYF
DNA: TGCAGTGCTAGAGCGACTAGCGGGAGACTGGAGACCCAGTACTTC

J: TRBJ2-1
D: TRBD2
size: -
V: TRBV6-5
CDR3: CASSYSAGENNEQFF
DNA: TGTGCCAGCAGTTACTCGGCGGGAGAGAACAATGAGCAGTTCTTC

J: TRBJ2-7
D: TRBD1
size: few
V: TRBV10-3
CDR3: CAISETGQFYEQYF
DNA: TGTGCCATCAGTGAGACGGGACAGTTCTACGAGCAGTACTTC

J: TRBJ2-1
D: TRBD2
size: few
V: TRBV5-4
CDR3: CASSSISGSDYNEQFF
DNA: TGTGCCAGCAGCTCGATTAGCGGGTCAGACTACAATGAGCAGTTCTTC

J: TRBJ2-5
D: -
size: -
V: TRBV24-1
CDR3: CATSDPRTRQETQYF
DNA: TGTGCCACCAGTGATCCCCGGACACGCCAAGAGACCCAGTACTTC

J: TRBJ2-7
D: TRBD1
size: -
V: TRBV11-2
CDR3: CASSSPDGTGHEQYF
DNA: TGTGCCAGCAGCTCACCAGACGGGACAGGCCACGAGCAGTACTTC

J: TRBJ1-1
D: -
size: -
V: TRBV20-1
CDR3: CSAGGTATIQMNTEAFF
DNA: TGCAGTGCTGGTGGGACGGCGACGATACAAATGAACACTGAAGCTTTCTTT

J: TRBJ2-7
D: -
size: once
V: TRBV9
CDR3: CASSAQQSYEQYF
DNA: TGTGCCAGCAGCGCACAACAGAGCTACGAGCAGTACTTC

J: TRBJ2-7
D: -
size: -
V: TRBV9
CDR3: CASSVGADGWASYEQYF
DNA: TGTGCCAGCAGCGTAGGTGCAGATGGGTGGGCCTCCTACGAGCAGTACTTC

J: TRBJ1-2
D: -
size: -
V: TRBV20-1
CDR3: CSAASWDPNYGYTF
DNA: TGCAGTGCGGCCTCGTGGGACCCTAACTATGGCTACACCTTC

J: TRBJ1-1
D: -
size: once
V: TRBV20-1
CDR3: CSASDPGYHTEAFF
DNA: TGCAGTGCTAGCGACCCGGGGTATCACACTGAAGCTTTCTTT

J: TRBJ2-5
D: -
size: few
V: TRBV28
CDR3: CASSLTPRGAEGTQYF
DNA: TGTGCCAGCAGTTTAACCCCTCGGGGGGCCGAGGGGACCCAGTACTTC

J: TRBJ1-2
D: -
size: -
V: TRBV12-3/TRBV12-4
CDR3: CASSPISAYGYTF
DNA: TGTGCCAGCAGTCCAATCTCGGCCTATGGCTACACCTTC

J: TRBJ2-1
D: TRBD2
size: -
V: TRBV7-2
CDR3: CASSPIAGTNEQFF
DNA: TGTGCCAGCAGCCCGATAGCGGGAACCAATGAGCAGTTCTTC

J: TRBJ2-5
D: -
size: -
V: TRBV27
CDR3: CASRTHLRKETQYF
DNA: TGTGCCAGCAGAACCCACCTGAGGAAAGAGACCCAGTACTTC

J: TRBJ1-6
D: -
size: few
V: TRBV5-1
CDR3: CASSSGTANSPLHF
DNA: TGCGCCAGCAGCTCCGGGACTGCTAATTCACCCCTCCACTTT

J: TRBJ2-5
D: TRBD1
size: once
V: TRBV12-3/TRBV12-4
CDR3: CASTKGTATYF
DNA: TGTGCCAGCACCAAAGGGACAGCCACGTACTTC

J: TRBJ2-1
D: TRBD2
size: -
V: TRBV20-1
CDR3: CSAPRLAKDNEQFF
DNA: TGCAGTGCTCCGAGACTAGCGAAGGACAATGAGCAGTTCTTC

J: TRBJ1-2
D: TRBD1
size: few
V: TRBV29-1
CDR3: CSVARQGDYGYTF
DNA: TGCAGCGTTGCGCGACAGGGGGACTATGGCTACACCTTC

J: TRBJ2-5
D: -
size: -
V: TRBV5-5
CDR3: CASSLWDLFQETQYF
DNA: TGTGCCAGCAGCTTATGGGACCTCTTCCAAGAGACCCAGTACTTC

J: TRBJ2-2
D: -
size: -
V: TRBV19
CDR3: CASSTLAANTGELFF
DNA: TGTGCCAGTAGTACACTAGCAGCGAACACCGGGGAGCTGTTTTTT

J: TRBJ1-6
D: TRBD1
size: -
V: TRBV7-9
CDR3: CASAGTGISPPHF
DNA: TGTGCCAGTGCCGGGACAGGGATTTCACCCCCCCACTTT

J: TRBJ1-4
D: -
size: -
V: TRBV28
CDR3: CASSTRTEEKLFF
DNA: TGTGCCAGCAGTACTAGGACGGAAGAAAAACTGTTTTTT

J: TRBJ1-5
D: -
size: -
V: TRBV4-1
CDR3: CASSPLGQGTGQPQHF
DNA: TGCGCCAGCAGCCCCTTGGGGCAGGGAACAGGTCAGCCCCAGCATTTT

J: TRBJ2-3
D: TRBD2
size: few
V: TRBV4-3
CDR3: CASSLGAGVGDTQYF
DNA: TGCGCCAGCAGCCTCGGGGCGGGAGTGGGAGATACGCAGTATTTT

J: TRBJ2-7
D: -
size: -
V: TRBV29-1
CDR3: CSVEPGTRSYNEQYF
DNA: TGCAGCGTTGAGCCCGGGACTCGCTCCTACAATGAGCAGTACTTC

J: TRBJ2-3
D: TRBD2
size: -
V: TRBV7-8
CDR3: CASSSGGFTDTQYF
DNA: TGTGCCAGCAGCTCCGGGGGGTTCACAGATACGCAGTATTTT

J: TRBJ1-2
D: -
size: once
V: TRBV3-1
CDR3: CASSQDGRTYGYTF
DNA: TGTGCCAGCAGCCAAGATGGGCGTACCTATGGCTACACCTTC

J: TRBJ2-1
D: -
size: few
V: TRBV20-1
CDR3: CSARRAGVYNEQFF
DNA: TGCAGTGCTAGGAGGGCAGGGGTCTACAATGAGCAGTTCTTC

J: TRBJ2-3
D: -
size: -
V: TRBV6-2/TRBV6-3
CDR3: CASNVPATDTQYF
DNA: TGTGCCAGCAATGTCCCAGCCACAGATACGCAGTATTTT

J: TRBJ2-3
D: TRBD2
size: few
V: TRBV12-3/TRBV12-4
CDR3: CASRRSGGDTQYF
DNA: TGTGCCAGCAGGAGGTCGGGGGGGGATACGCAGTATTTT

J: TRBJ2-3
D: -
size: -
V: TRBV21-1
CDR3: CASSNASGRSTDTQYF
DNA: TGTGCCAGCAGCAATGCTAGCGGGAGAAGCACAGATACGCAGTATTTT

J: TRBJ2-5
D: -
size: few
V: TRBV29-1
CDR3: CSVGRALMKETQYF
DNA: TGCAGCGTTGGAAGGGCCCTAATGAAGGAGACCCAGTACTTC

J: TRBJ2-1
D: -
size: -
V: TRBV20-1
CDR3: CSARDRRKVESYNEQFF
DNA: TGCAGTGCTAGAGATCGGCGGAAGGTAGAGTCCTACAATGAGCAGTTCTTC

J: TRBJ2-3
D: TRBD2
size: -
V: TRBV6-6
CDR3: CASSYLLAGGTDTQYF
DNA: TGTGCCAGCAGTTACCTACTAGCGGGCGGGACAGATACGCAGTATTTT

J: TRBJ1-1
D: TRBD1
size: -
V: TRBV18
CDR3: CASSPSGTANTEAFF
DNA: TGTGCCAGCTCACCATCGGGGACAGCAAACACTGAAGCTTTCTTT

J: TRBJ2-1
D: -
size: -
V: TRBV5-4
CDR3: CASSLGQGWVHNEQFF
DNA: TGTGCCAGCAGCTTGGGGCAGGGATGGGTCCACAATGAGCAGTTCTTC

J: TRBJ1-6
D: -
size: once
V: TRBV7-2
CDR3: CASSPRVSSPPHF
DNA: TGTGCCAGCAGCCCTAGAGTGAGTTCACCCCCCCACTTT

J: TRBJ2-1
D: TRBD2
size: -
V: TRBV12-3/TRBV12-4
CDR3: CASRHSGGANEQFF
DNA: TGTGCCAGCAGGCACAGCGGGGGGGCCAATGAGCAGTTCTTC

J: TRBJ1-1
D: TRBD1
size: -
V: TRBV4-3
CDR3: CASSQDPPGQGAANTEAFF
DNA: TGCGCCAGCAGCCAAGATCCGCCGGGACAGGGGGCCGCGAACACTGAAGCTTTCTTT

J: TRBJ2-3
D: -
size: -
V: TRBV29-1
CDR3: CSVGDLPLAASPDTQYF
DNA: TGCAGCGTTGGGGACCTCCCACTAGCCGCCAGCCCAGATACGCAGTATTTT

J: TRBJ2-1
D: TRBD2
size: once
V: TRBV6-5
CDR3: CASSYSLAGFPSSYNEQFF
DNA: TGTGCCAGCAGTTACTCACTAGCGGGGTTCCCTAGCTCCTACAATGAGCAGTTCTTC

J: TRBJ1-1
D: -
size: few
V: TRBV29-1
CDR3: CSVRGRRADTEAFF
DNA: TGCAGCGTGCGAGGGCGGCGAGCCGACACTGAAGCTTTCTTT

J: TRBJ2-4
D: -
size: -
V: TRBV11-2
CDR3: CASASGGLATKNIQYF
DNA: TGTGCCAGCGCCAGTGGGGGGTTGGCTACCAAAAACATTCAGTACTTC

J: TRBJ2-6
D: -
size: many
V: TRBV7-2
CDR3: CASSLRGGANVLTF
DNA: TGTGCCAGCAGCTTGAGAGGAGGGGCCAACGTCCTGACTTTC